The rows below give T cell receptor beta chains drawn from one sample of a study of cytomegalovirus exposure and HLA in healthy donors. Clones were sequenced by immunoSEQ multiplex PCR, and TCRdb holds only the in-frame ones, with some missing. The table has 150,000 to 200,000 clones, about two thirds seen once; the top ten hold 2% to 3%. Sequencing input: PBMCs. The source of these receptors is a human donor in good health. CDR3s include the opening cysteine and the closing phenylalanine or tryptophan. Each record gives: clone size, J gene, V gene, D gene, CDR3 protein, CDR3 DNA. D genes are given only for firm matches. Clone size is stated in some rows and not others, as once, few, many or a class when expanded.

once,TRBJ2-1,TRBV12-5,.,CASGSTTYNEQFF,TGTGCTAGTGGTTCTACCACCTACAATGAGCAGTTCTTC
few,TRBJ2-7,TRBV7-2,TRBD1,CASSLSGQGATYEQYF,TGTGCCAGCAGCTTATCGGGACAGGGGGCCACCTACGAGCAGTACTTC
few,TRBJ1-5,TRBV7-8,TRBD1,CASSTGTGGGNQPQHF,TGTGCCAGCAGCACCGGGACAGGGGGCGGCAATCAGCCCCAGCATTTT
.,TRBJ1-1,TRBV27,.,CASSFSGGPEAFF,TGTGCCAGCAGTTTCAGCGGGGGCCCTGAAGCTTTCTTT
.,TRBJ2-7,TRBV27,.,CASPLLQGFAYEQYF,TGTGCCAGCCCTCTCCTACAGGGCTTCGCCTACGAGCAGTACTTC
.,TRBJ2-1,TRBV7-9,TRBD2,CASSPHQSGGFYNEQFF,TGTGCCAGCAGCCCCCACCAGTCGGGGGGGTTCTACAATGAGCAGTTCTTC
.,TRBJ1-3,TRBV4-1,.,CASSIRSGNTIYF,TGCGCCAGCAGTATCCGCTCTGGAAACACCATATATTTT
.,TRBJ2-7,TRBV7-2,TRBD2,CASSSQAGGTYEQYF,TGTGCCAGCAGCTCCCAGGCCGGGGGGACCTACGAGCAGTACTTC
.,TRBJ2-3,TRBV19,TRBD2,CASSLGTRPDTQYF,TGTGCCAGTAGTCTGGGGACTAGACCAGATACGCAGTATTTT
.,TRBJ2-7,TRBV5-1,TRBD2,CASSLAQGGRYEQYF,TGCGCCAGCAGCTTGGCCCAGGGAGGGCGTTACGAGCAGTACTTC
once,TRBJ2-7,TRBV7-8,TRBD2,CASSLEIAGAEQYF,TGTGCCAGCAGCTTAGAGATAGCGGGGGCCGAGCAGTACTTC
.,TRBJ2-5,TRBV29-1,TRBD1,CSVDDRAETQYF,TGCAGCGTTGACGACAGGGCAGAGACCCAGTACTTC
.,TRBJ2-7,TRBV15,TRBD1,CATSRVTGATYEQYF,TGTGCCACCAGCAGAGTTACAGGGGCCACCTACGAGCAGTACTTC
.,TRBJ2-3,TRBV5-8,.,CASSLEVHRATDTQYF,TGTGCCAGCAGCTTGGAGGTCCACAGGGCCACAGATACGCAGTATTTT
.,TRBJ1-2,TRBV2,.,CANSQEINYGYTF,TGTGCCAACAGCCAGGAAATTAACTATGGCTACACCTTC
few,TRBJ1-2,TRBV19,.,CASKIPQGESDYGYTF,TGTGCCAGTAAAATCCCACAGGGTGAATCCGACTATGGCTACACCTTC
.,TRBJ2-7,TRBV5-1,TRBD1,CASTPRTGVYEQYF,TGCGCCAGTACCCCGCGGACAGGGGTCTACGAGCAGTACTTC
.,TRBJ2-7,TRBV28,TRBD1,CASSPSTGGLSEQYF,TGTGCCAGCAGTCCCTCGACAGGGGGCCTTAGCGAGCAGTACTTC
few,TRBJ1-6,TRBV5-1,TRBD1,CASSAGTGDSPLHF,TGCGCCAGCAGCGCCGGGACAGGGGATTCACCCCTCCACTTT
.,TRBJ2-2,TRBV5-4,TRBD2,CASGSGGDLGELFF,TGTGCCAGCGGCAGCGGGGGGGATCTCGGGGAGCTGTTTTTT
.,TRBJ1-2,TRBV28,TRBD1,CASSGGQLFINYGYTF,TGTGCCAGCAGTGGGGGACAGCTCTTCATTAACTATGGCTACACCTTC
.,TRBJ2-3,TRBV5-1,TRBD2,CASRGGLAGTTDTQYF,TGCGCCAGCAGGGGGGGACTAGCGGGGACCACAGATACGCAGTATTTT
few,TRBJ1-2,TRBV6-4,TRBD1,CASRFRDRGQGGYTF,TGTGCCAGCCGATTCCGGGACAGGGGGCAGGGAGGCTACACCTTC
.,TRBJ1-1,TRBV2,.,CASTEQGSNTEAFF,TGTGCCAGTACTGAACAGGGTTCAAACACTGAAGCTTTCTTT
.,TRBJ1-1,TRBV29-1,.,CSVEAGLRSRRFF,TGCAGCGTTGAAGCGGGACTTCGTTCCCGACGGTTCTTT
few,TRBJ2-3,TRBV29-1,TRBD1,CSVDTGGTDTQYF,TGCAGCGTTGACACAGGGGGCACAGATACGCAGTATTTT
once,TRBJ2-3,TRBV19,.,CATSNQGTGDTQYF,TGTGCCACCTCTAACCAGGGCACAGGAGATACGCAGTATTTT
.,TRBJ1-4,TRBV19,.,CASSIGPGRANEKLFF,TGTGCCAGTAGTATCGGCCCGGGGAGGGCTAATGAAAAACTGTTTTTT
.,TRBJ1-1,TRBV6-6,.,CASSYREEDTEAFF,TGTGCCAGCAGTTACAGGGAGGAGGACACTGAAGCTTTCTTT
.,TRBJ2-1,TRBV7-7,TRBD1,CASSAGGVRNEQFF,TGTGCTAGCAGCGCAGGGGGCGTACGAAATGAGCAGTTCTTC
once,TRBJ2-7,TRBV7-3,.,CASSLVGGAWNEQYF,TGTGCCAGCAGCTTAGTTGGGGGCGCATGGAACGAGCAGTACTTC
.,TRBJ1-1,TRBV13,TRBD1,CASSLWTGVGVTEAFF,TGTGCCAGCAGCTTATGGACAGGGGTAGGGGTCACTGAAGCTTTCTTT
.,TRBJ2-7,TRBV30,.,CACGPSSYEQYF,TGTGCCTGTGGGCCTTCTTCCTACGAGCAGTACTTC
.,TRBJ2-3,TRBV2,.,CASSAGTDTQYF,TGTGCCAGCAGTGCCGGCACAGATACGCAGTATTTT
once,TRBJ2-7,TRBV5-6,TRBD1,CASSTPGQGIHEQYF,TGTGCCAGCAGCACCCCCGGACAGGGGATCCACGAGCAGTACTTC
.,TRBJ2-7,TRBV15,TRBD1,CATSRPLDRDHEQYF,TGTGCCACCAGCAGGCCCCTTGACAGGGACCACGAGCAGTACTTC
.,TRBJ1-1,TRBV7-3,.,CASSSSPGHNTEAFF,TGTGCCAGCAGCTCTTCCCCGGGACACAACACTGAAGCTTTCTTT
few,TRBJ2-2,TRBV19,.,CASSIWGGGLFF,TGTGCCAGTAGTATTTGGGGCGGTGGGCTGTTTTTT
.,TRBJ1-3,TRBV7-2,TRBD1,CASSSQGSSGNTIYF,TGTGCCAGCAGCTCACAGGGGTCCTCTGGAAACACCATATATTTT
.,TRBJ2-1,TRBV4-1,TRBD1,CASSQSPGTGTNEQFF,TGCGCCAGCAGCCAAAGTCCCGGGACAGGGACAAATGAGCAGTTCTTC
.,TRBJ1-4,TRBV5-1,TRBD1,CASSSGGQGVSGEKLFF,TGCGCCAGCAGCTCCGGGGGACAGGGGGTGAGCGGCGAAAAACTGTTTTTT
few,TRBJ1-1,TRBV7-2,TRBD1,CASSLQTDRARILF,TGTGCCAGCAGCTTGCAAACTGACAGGGCCCGGATTCTTTTT
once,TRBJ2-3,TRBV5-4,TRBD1,CASSPGGSGTDTQYF,TGTGCCAGCAGCCCAGGGGGCTCGGGCACAGATACGCAGTATTTT
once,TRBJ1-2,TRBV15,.,CATSRDRANYGYTF,TGTGCCACCAGCAGAGATCGGGCTAACTATGGCTACACCTTC
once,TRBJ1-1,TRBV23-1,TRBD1,CATAVVGQGRGFRTEAFF,TGCGCCACCGCGGTTGTGGGACAGGGTCGAGGATTTCGCACTGAAGCTTTCTTT
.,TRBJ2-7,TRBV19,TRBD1,CASSIVGGRGSYEQYF,TGTGCCAGTAGTATAGTAGGGGGCCGGGGATCCTACGAGCAGTACTTC
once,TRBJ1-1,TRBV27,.,CASSPVPAGTEAFF,TGTGCCAGCAGCCCGGTCCCGGCGGGCACTGAAGCTTTCTTT
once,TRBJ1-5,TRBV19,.,CASSIDRYSNQPQHF,TGTGCCAGTAGTATAGACAGATATAGCAATCAGCCCCAGCATTTT
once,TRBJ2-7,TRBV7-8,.,CASSKGQRYEQYF,TGTGCCAGCAGCAAAGGACAGAGATACGAGCAGTACTTC
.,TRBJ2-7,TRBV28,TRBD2,CASSLPLAGSYEQYF,TGTGCCAGCAGTTTACCCCTAGCGGGGTCCTACGAGCAGTACTTC
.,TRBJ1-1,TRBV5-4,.,CASRGTLNTEAFF,TGTGCCAGCCGAGGGACTTTGAACACTGAAGCTTTCTTT
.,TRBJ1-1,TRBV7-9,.,CSSSPPWGGAAEAFF,TGTTCCAGCAGCCCCCCTTGGGGGGGGGCCGCTGAAGCTTTCTTT
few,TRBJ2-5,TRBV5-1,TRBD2,CASGAAGGSQETQYF,TGCGCCAGCGGGGCAGCGGGGGGATCCCAAGAGACCCAGTACTTC
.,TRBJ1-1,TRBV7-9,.,CASSRGSDNTEAFF,TGTGCCAGCAGCCGCGGGAGCGATAACACTGAAGCTTTCTTT
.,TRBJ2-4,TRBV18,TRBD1,CASSPTDRQQYF,TGTGCCAGCTCACCAACGGACAGGCAACAGTACTTC
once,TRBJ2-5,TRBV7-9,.,CASSYLAAQETQYF,TGTGCCAGCAGCTACCTCGCCGCGCAAGAGACCCAGTACTTC
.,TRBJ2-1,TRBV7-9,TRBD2,CASSLDSGIYNEQFF,TGTGCCAGCAGCTTAGACAGCGGGATCTACAATGAGCAGTTCTTC
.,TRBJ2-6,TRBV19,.,CATAQISGANVLTF,TGTGCCACTGCCCAGATTTCTGGGGCCAACGTCCTGACTTTC